This T cell receptor (beta chain) was captured in a study of blood T cells in healthy people across ages. The study's findings and limits: Since the PBMCs were unsorted, naive and antigen-experienced cells could not be conclusively compared. Fewer expanded clones and more diversity marked long-lived versus aged donors.

This CDR3 comprises 14 residues. PCR was performed a second time for about 7 to 12 cycles using a sample-barcoded 5' primer and a J-beta primer mix. TCRdb recomputed calls from the 5' RACE reads with MiXCR, one row per CDR3 protein. The sample has just over 800,000 distinct CDR3 sequences, around two thirds seen once. This clonotype was recorded a few times. The antigen remains undetermined. The source material was blood. The receptor was isolated from a man younger than 45 in good health. The chain combines TRBV21-1 with TRBJ1-5; the table's D gene call, TRBD1, was not cross checked with the DNA. TRBV21-1 corresponds to a pseudogene. As DNA, the CDR3 is TGTGCCAGCAGCCGCCGGGACAGGAGAAAGCCCCAGCATTTT. This codes for CASSRRDRRKPQHF.